This T cell receptor beta chain was sequenced for a study of cytomegalovirus exposure and HLA in healthy donors. This PCR relied on a set of 60 Vbeta primers and 13 Jbeta primers. Produced via immunoSEQ multiplex PCR; TCRdb's table is partial and in-frame only. The sample lists around 230,000 clones, around 83% occurring once. Germline assignment: CDR1 KGHSH and CDR2 LQKENI. The V gene lost 8 bases and the J gene lost 0 bases, with 10 bases spanning the gap. The CDR3 spans 14 residues. The V gene is TRBV18, the J gene TRBJ2-2; possibly TRBD2 for D (6 bases). Material: PBMCs. The sequence derives from a girl aged 2-10 years in good health and CMV-seronegative. The CDR3 DNA reads TGTGCCAGCACGGGGGTCACGAACACCGGGGAGCTGTTTTTT. This encodes CASTGVTNTGELFF.